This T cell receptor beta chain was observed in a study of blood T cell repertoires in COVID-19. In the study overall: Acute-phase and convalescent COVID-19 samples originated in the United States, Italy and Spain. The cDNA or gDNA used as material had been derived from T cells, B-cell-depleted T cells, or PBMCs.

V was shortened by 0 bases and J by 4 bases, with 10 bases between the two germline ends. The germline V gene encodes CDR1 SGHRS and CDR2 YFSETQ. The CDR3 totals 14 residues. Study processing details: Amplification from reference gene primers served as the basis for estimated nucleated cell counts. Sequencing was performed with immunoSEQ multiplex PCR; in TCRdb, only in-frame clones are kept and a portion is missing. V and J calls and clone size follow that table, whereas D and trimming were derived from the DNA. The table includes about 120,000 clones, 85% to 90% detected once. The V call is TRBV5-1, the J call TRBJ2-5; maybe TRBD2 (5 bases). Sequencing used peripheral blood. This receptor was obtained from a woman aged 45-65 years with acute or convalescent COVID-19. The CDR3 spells CASSLASSGETQYF. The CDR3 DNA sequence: TGCGCCAGCAGCTTGGCTTCCAGCGGAGAGACCCAGTACTTC.